This T cell receptor beta chain came from a study of blood T cell repertoires in COVID-19. About the research overall: Sites in the United States, Italy and Spain provided acute and convalescent COVID-19 samples. Sources were T cells, B-cell-depleted T cells, or PBMCs; the material itself was cDNA or gDNA.

Under the authors' procedure: Reference gene primer amplification yielded estimated nucleated cell counts. The repertoire was sequenced with immunoSEQ multiplex PCR; TCRdb's copy has only in-frame clones and lacks some. For V, J and clone size, that table is used; D and trimming come from the DNA. The sample includes nearly 55,000 clones, approximately 84% seen only once; the top ten take around 14%. V was clipped by 2 bases and J by 8 bases, with 12 bases between them. CDR1 and CDR2 (germline): LNHDA, SQIVND (reference sequence). CDR3 length: 13 residues. The sequencing sample was made of peripheral blood. This receptor was taken from a human donor with active or convalescent COVID-19. The donor label of this sample is uncertain. This chain connects TRBV19 to TRBJ1-1; weak D call: TRBD1 (6 bases). The CDR3 loop is CASSIKGGREAFF. The DNA for the CDR3 is TGTGCCAGTAGTATAAAGGGGGGGCGAGAAGCTTTCTTT.